One sample yielded the 13 T cell receptor beta chains listed below, sequenced in a study of blood T cell repertoires in COVID-19. Profiled with immunoSEQ multiplex PCR; TCRdb holds only in-frame clones, not every one. Among over 250,000 clones listed, about 92% were seen once. The sequencing sample was made of PBMCs or T cells enriched from blood (not recorded which). These receptors all come from a man between 60 and 75 years old who had recovered from COVID-19.

V and J are TRBV7-2 and TRBJ2-1; 7 bases are a match to TRBD2. V shed 1 base and J 3 bases; nucleotides not matched to a gene: 6. Germline assignment: CDR1 SGHTA and CDR2 FQGNSA. The CDR3 extends over 16 amino acids. This CDR3 is CASSLVGGFSYNEQFF. The CDR3 DNA reads TGTGCCAGCAGCTTAGTCGGGGGGTTCAGCTACAATGAGCAGTTCTTC.

The V call is TRBV3-1 (or the pseudogene TRBV3-2), the J call TRBJ1-3, with 7 positions matching TRBD1. Germline trimming cut 4 bases from V and 4 bases from J; bases unmatched to any gene: 7. CDR1 and CDR2 from the germline V gene are LGHDT and YNNKEL (reference sequence). The CDR3 has 15 amino acids. CDR3: CASSLTTGEGNTIYF. The CDR3 DNA follows: TGTGCCAGCAGCCTAACAACAGGGGAAGGAAACACCATATATTTT.

J is TRBJ2-4 and V is TRBV4-2, with 9 bases fitting TRBD2. This CDR3 is 18 amino acids long. The V gene end was trimmed by 3 bases and the J gene end by 0 bases; junction bases not matched to a gene: 9. From germline, CDR1 is LGHNA and CDR2 YNFKEQ. The CDR3 coding sequence is TGTGCCAGCAGCCAGCGGGAGGGCTTGGGAATAGCCAAAAACATTCAGTACTTC. Translated, it gives CASSQREGLGIAKNIQYF.

This chain links TRBV10-1 with TRBJ2-7, with 9 bases lining up with TRBD2. This CDR3 has 12 residues. Germline CDR1 WNHNN, CDR2 SYGVQD (reference sequence). Unmatched junction bases numbered 4, after V lost 7 bases and J lost 6 bases. CDR3 in DNA: TGCGCCAGCAAGGGACTAGCAGGCGAGCAGTACTTC. Translated: CASKGLAGEQYF.

This chain links TRBV4-2 with TRBJ1-3; 7 nucleotides match TRBD1. The J segment lost 6 bases and the V segment lost 6 bases, leaving 11 bases of the junction unmatched. CDR3 length equals 15 residues. Germline V lookup: CDR1 LGHNA, CDR2 YNFKEQ. Here the CDR3 reads CASSRFQGDENTIYF. The CDR3 region has the DNA TGTGCCAGCAGTCGTTTCCAGGGGGACGAAAACACCATATATTTT.

The V call is TRBV7-8, the J call TRBJ2-4; weak D call: TRBD2 (5 bases). The CDR3 sequence is 13 residues long. Germline CDR1 SGHVS, CDR2 FQNEAQ. V was clipped by 7 bases and J by 8 bases, with 15 bases between them. The CDR3 loop is CASTPGPGDIQYF. CDR3 DNA sequence: TGTGCCAGCACCCCGGGCCCCGGGGACATTCAGTACTTC.

The chain recombines TRBV4-2 with TRBJ2-1; D not certain. CDR1 is LGHNA, CDR2 YNFKEQ, per germline. CDR3 length: 16 amino acids. The V and J ends lost 4 bases and 2 bases respectively, with 15 bases between them. The CDR3 DNA reads TGTGCCAGCAGCCGCGTTACGTCGATGACCTACAATGAGCAGTTCTTC. Residues: CASSRVTSMTYNEQFF.

The chain uses TRBV28 and TRBJ1-2, with 8 bases lining up with TRBD1. Per germline, CDR1 MDHEN and CDR2 SYDVKM. The CDR3 extends over 14 amino acids. J was trimmed by 8 bases and V by 2 bases; bases with no gene match: 7. The CDR3 coding sequence is TGTGCCAGCAGTTTAGGGGACAGGTTTGGAGGCTACACCTTC. Translating gives CASSLGDRFGGYTF.

The V and J genes are TRBV30 and TRBJ1-4, with 8 bases identical to TRBD1. The CDR3 consists of 14 residues. CDR1 is GTSNPN, CDR2 SVGIG, per germline (reference sequence). V lost 2 bases and J lost 7; bases outside the gene matches: 6. This CDR3 is CAWSTQGASEKLFF. The DNA for the CDR3 is TGTGCCTGGAGTACGCAGGGGGCTTCTGAAAAACTGTTTTTT.

J is TRBJ2-2 and V is TRBV5-5, with D maybe TRBD1 (6 bases). CDR3 length: 15 amino acids. The V gene's germline CDR1 is SGHKS and CDR2 YYEKEE (reference sequence). Between the trimmed V and J ends, which lost 4 bases and 6 bases, there was a span of 16 bases. CDR3 protein: CASSQGRGYAGELFF. In DNA form, the CDR3 reads TGTGCCAGCAGCCAGGGCAGGGGCTACGCCGGGGAGCTGTTTTTT.

DNA of the CDR3: TGTGCCAGTAGTGTAAGACAGGGACTGGCGGGGTACGAGCAGTACTTC. Amino acids: CASSVRQGLAGYEQYF. This chain uses TRBV19 with TRBJ2-7, with D possibly TRBD1 on 7 matching bases. Per the germline V gene, CDR1 is LNHDA and CDR2 is SQIVND (reference sequence). The CDR3 contains 16 residues. V was cut by 5 bases and J by 4 bases, with 21 bases left in between.

The table lists this clone with a count of one. The rearrangement uses TRBV5-1 and TRBJ2-5; D ambiguous. Germline V gives CDR1 SGHRS, CDR2 YFSETQ. The CDR3 is 13 residues long. V shed 4 bases and J shed 2 bases, with 9 bases lying between them. This CDR3 is CASSRDFQETQYF. The CDR3 DNA reads TGCGCCAGCAGCCGAGACTTTCAAGAGACCCAGTACTTC. The full variable domain, rest sourced from reference TRBV5-1 and TRBJ2-5, is KAGVTQTPRYLIKTRGQQVTLSCSPISGHRSVSWYQQTPGQGLQFLFEYFSETQRNKGNFPGRFSGRQFSNSRSEMNVSTLELGDSALYLCASSRDFQETQYFGPGTRLLVL.

This chain connects TRBV7-9 to TRBJ1-4, with 10 nucleotides matching TRBD1. In germline, CDR1 is SEHNR, CDR2 FQNEAQ (reference sequence). The V and J ends lost 5 bases and 4 bases, in that order; junction bases with no gene match: 4. CDR3 length: 15 residues. The CDR3 sequence: CASSIRTGGNEKLFF. The CDR3 region has the DNA TGTGCCAGCAGCATTCGGACAGGGGGTAATGAAAAACTGTTTTTT.